These 13 T cell receptor beta chains were all obtained from the same sample, sequenced in a study of T cells in Graves' hyperthyroidism and ophthalmopathy. TCR beta CDR3 regions were amplified from RNA. With the HTBI primer set, the TCR CDR3 went through a first round of RT-PCR. TCRdb reanalysed the multiplex PCR reads using MiXCR and keeps one entry per CDR3 protein. The sample has fewer than 750,000 distinct CDR3 sequences, roughly 15% seen once; the top ten hold around 4.5%. The sequenced sample was blood. All receptors derive from a woman aged 35 to 49 with Graves' ophthalmopathy.

This sequence joins TRBV6-2 or TRBV6-3 and TRBJ2-7; D unclear. Looked up from germline, CDR1 is MNHEY and CDR2 is SVGEGT. This CDR3 region has 13 residues. With 8 bases removed from V and 0 bases from J, the gap between germline ends came to 11 bases. The CDR3: CASAPLGSYEQYF. The DNA of the CDR3 is TGTGCCAGCGCGCCGTTGGGCTCCTACGAGCAGTACTTC.

This clonotype was recorded a few times. The chain recombines TRBV7-8 with TRBJ1-5, with a tentative D call TRBD1 (5 bases). The CDR3 extends over 17 amino acids. Germline V CDR1 and CDR2: SGHVS, FQNEAQ. The V end lost 1 base, the J end lost 6 bases, and 19 bases lay between the germline ends. The CDR3 protein is CASSLVRSGGPTQPQHF. CDR3 DNA sequence: TGTGCCAGCAGCTTAGTTAGGTCTGGGGGTCCAACTCAGCCCCAGCATTTT.

This clonotype appeared many times. The CDR3 region has the DNA TGCAGTGCTAGAGATGTCGGCTCGACAGGGGGCCTTGGAGCTTTCTTT. As protein: CSARDVGSTGGLGAFF. J is TRBJ1-1 and V is TRBV20-1, with 10 bases identical to TRBD1. Trimming cost V 0 bases and J 10 bases; bases outside gene matches: 14. This CDR3 spans 16 amino acids. CDR1 is DFQATT, CDR2 SNEGSKA, per germline (reference sequence).

CDR3 loop: CASSFQGGDYEQYF. The DNA of the CDR3 is TGTGCCAGCAGTTTCCAGGGTGGGGACTACGAGCAGTACTTC. This chain uses TRBV12-3 or TRBV12-4 with TRBJ2-7; D perhaps matches TRBD1 (5 bases). CDR3 length equals 14 residues. V dropped 3 bases and J dropped 3 bases, with 12 bases sitting between them.

This clonotype was seen many times. The J gene is TRBJ2-7, the V gene TRBV7-9; D unresolved. There are 15 residues in the CDR3. With 4 bases removed from V and 3 bases from J, the gap between germline ends came to 16 bases. Germline loops: CDR1 SEHNR, CDR2 FQNEAQ (reference sequence). CDR3 sequence reads: CASSSTLGRYYEQYF. The CDR3 coding sequence is TGTGCCAGCAGCTCGACCCTCGGGCGGTACTACGAGCAGTACTTC.

The chain recombines TRBV30 with TRBJ2-5, with D perhaps assigned TRBD1 or TRBD2 (5 bases each). The CDR3 length is 13 residues. CDR1 GTSNPN and CDR2 SVGIG come from the germline V gene (reference sequence). Trimming left V 4 bases short and J 0 bases short, with 9 bases between. The CDR3 nucleotides read TGTGCCTGGAACCGGGGACACCAAGAGACCCAGTACTTC. As protein: CAWNRGHQETQYF. The full variable domain, its missing parts supplied by reference TRBV30 and TRBJ2-5, is SQTIHQWPATLVQPVGSPLSLECTVEGTSNPNLYWYRQAAGRGLQLLFYSVGIGQISSEVPQNLSASRPQDRQFILSSKKLLLSDSGFYLCAWNRGHQETQYFGPGTRLLVL.

This clonotype came up a few times. The chain carries TRBV5-1 and TRBJ2-5, with TRBD1 matching over 8 bases. CDR3 length: 15 residues. Losses at the gene ends were 4 bases for V and 4 bases for J; bases not matched to a gene: 9. From germline, CDR1 is SGHRS and CDR2 YFSETQ. The CDR3 here is CASSPGQGDGETQYF. CDR3 sequence (DNA): TGCGCCAGCAGCCCCGGACAGGGTGATGGAGAGACCCAGTACTTC.

The V gene is TRBV29-1, the J gene TRBJ2-7; D may correspond to TRBD1 or TRBD2 (5 bases each). Germline lookup yields CDR1 SQVTM and CDR2 ANQGSEA. V lost 6 bases and J 6 bases, leaving 21 bases between the germline ends. The CDR3 spans 14 residues. This CDR3 is CSVAGTAFSGEQYF. The CDR3 DNA sequence: TGCAGCGTAGCCGGGACCGCGTTTTCTGGCGAGCAGTACTTC.

The J gene is TRBJ1-2, the V gene TRBV3-1; 8 nucleotides agree with TRBD1. The trim removed 5 bases at V and 6 bases at J, leaving 5 bases unmatched. Germline loops: CDR1 LGHDT, CDR2 YNNKEL (reference sequence). CDR3 length: 13 residues. CDR3: CASSFDRGDGYTF. The DNA for the CDR3 is TGTGCCAGCAGCTTCGACAGGGGTGATGGCTACACCTTC.

In its sample, this clonotype was seen many times. The rearrangement links TRBV19 to TRBJ1-1, with TRBD1 as a possible D gene (5 bases). Germline V gene data show CDR1 as LNHDA and CDR2 as SQIVND (reference sequence). The CDR3 has 14 amino acids. Deletions cut 2 bases from V and 5 bases from J, with 12 bases between. The CDR3 sequence is CASSIMGVETEAFF. The CDR3 DNA sequence: TGTGCCAGTAGTATAATGGGGGTTGAGACTGAAGCTTTCTTT.

This clonotype was detected ten times or more. The chain has TRBV11-1 and TRBJ2-7; maybe TRBD1 (6 bases). CDR1 is SGHAT, CDR2 FQDESV, per germline (reference sequence). The CDR3 runs 15 residues. V was shortened by 6 bases and J by 5 bases, with 20 bases between the two germline ends. For the CDR3, the DNA is TGTGCCAGCAGATCATCGCCGGGACAAAAGGACGAGCAGTACTTC. Translation gives CASRSSPGQKDEQYF.

This clonotype has a count of ten or more. CDR3 nucleotides: TGTGCCAGCAGAGAGCGGGAGCTTGAGACCCAGTACTTC. This encodes CASRERELETQYF. The V gene is TRBV28, the J gene TRBJ2-5, with 8 positions matching TRBD2. V shed 6 bases and J 5 bases; nucleotides not matched to a gene: 5. Germline V gene sequence: CDR1 MDHEN, CDR2 SYDVKM. There are 13 residues in the CDR3.

This clonotype was detected many times. This rearrangement joins TRBV12-3 or TRBV12-4 to TRBJ2-6, with D possibly TRBD1 on 6 matching bases. The ends were cut back, 6 bases at V and 2 bases at J, with 11 bases in the middle. The CDR3 has 15 amino acids. CDR3 coding DNA: TGTGCCAGCAGCCAACAGGGAACTGGGGCCAACGTCCTGACTTTC. Translating gives CASSQQGTGANVLTF.